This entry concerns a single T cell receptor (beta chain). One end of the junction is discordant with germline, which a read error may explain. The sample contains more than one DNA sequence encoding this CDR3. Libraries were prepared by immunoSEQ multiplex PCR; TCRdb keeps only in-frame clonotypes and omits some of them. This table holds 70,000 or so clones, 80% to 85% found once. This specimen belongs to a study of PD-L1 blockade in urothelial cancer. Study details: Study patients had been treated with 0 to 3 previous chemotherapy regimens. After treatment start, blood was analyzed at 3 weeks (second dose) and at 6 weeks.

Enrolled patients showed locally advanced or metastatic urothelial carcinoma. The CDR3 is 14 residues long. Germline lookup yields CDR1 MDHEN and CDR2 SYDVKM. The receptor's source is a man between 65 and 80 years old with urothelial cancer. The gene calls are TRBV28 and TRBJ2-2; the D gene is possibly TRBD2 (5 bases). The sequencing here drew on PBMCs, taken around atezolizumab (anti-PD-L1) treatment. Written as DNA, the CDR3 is TGTGCCAGCATTTTAGGGAGCGGTTCCGGGGAGCTGTTTTTT. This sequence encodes CASILGSGSGELFF.